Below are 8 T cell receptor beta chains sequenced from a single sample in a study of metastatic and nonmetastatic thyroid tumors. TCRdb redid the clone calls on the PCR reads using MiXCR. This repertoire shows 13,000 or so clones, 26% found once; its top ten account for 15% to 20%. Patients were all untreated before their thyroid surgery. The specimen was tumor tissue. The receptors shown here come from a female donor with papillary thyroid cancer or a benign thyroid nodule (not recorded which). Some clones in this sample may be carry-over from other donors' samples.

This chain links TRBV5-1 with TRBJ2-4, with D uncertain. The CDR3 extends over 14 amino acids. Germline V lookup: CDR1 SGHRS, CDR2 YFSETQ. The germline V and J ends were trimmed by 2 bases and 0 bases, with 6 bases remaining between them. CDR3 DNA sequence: TGCGCCAGCAGCTTAGGTTTAGCCAAAAACATTCAGTACTTC. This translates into CASSLGLAKNIQYF. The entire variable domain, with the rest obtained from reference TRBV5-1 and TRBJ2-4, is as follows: KAGVTQTPRYLIKTRGQQVTLSCSPISGHRSVSWYQQTPGQGLQFLFEYFSETQRNKGNFPGRFSGRQFSNSRSEMNVSTLELGDSALYLCASSLGLAKNIQYFGAGTRLSVL.

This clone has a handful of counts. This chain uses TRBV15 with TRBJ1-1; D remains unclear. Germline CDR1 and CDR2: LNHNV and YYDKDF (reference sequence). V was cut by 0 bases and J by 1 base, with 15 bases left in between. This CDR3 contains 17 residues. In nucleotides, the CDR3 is TGTGCCACCAGCAGAGAATATCAAGTGCGGCAGAACACTGAAGCTTTCTTT. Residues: CATSREYQVRQNTEAFF.

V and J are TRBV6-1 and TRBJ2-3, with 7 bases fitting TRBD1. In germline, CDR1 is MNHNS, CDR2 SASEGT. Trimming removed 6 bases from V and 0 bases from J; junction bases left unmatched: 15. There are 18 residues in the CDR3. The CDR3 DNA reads TGTGCCAGCAGCAGTCGGACAGGTGGGGCCGGTAGCACAGATACGCAGTATTTT. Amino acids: CASSSRTGGAGSTDTQYF.

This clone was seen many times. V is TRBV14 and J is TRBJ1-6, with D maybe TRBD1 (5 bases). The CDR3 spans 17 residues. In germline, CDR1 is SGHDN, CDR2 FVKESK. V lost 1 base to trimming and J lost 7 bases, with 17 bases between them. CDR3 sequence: CASSQVPARVPNSPLHF. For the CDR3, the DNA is TGTGCCAGCAGCCAAGTACCCGCCAGGGTGCCCAATTCACCCCTCCACTTT.

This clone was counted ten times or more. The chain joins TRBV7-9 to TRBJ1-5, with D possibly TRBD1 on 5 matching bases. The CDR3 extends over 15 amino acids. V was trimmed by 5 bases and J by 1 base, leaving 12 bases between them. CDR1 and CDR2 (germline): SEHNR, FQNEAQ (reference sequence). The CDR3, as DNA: TGTGCCAGCAGCCCGGGGACCGCCAGCAATCAGCCCCAGCATTTT. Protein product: CASSPGTASNQPQHF.

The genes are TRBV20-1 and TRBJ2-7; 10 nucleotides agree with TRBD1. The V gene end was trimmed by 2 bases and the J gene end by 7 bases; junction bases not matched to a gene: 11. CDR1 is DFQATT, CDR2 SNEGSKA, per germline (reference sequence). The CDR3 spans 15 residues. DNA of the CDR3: TGCAGTGCTAGAAATCGGGACAGGGGAACGAGGGAGCAGTACTTC. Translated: CSARNRDRGTREQYF.

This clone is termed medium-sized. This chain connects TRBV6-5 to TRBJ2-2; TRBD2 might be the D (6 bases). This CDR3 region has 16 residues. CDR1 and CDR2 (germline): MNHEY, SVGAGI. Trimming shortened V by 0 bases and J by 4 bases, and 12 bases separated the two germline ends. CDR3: CASSYSEGVGTGELFF. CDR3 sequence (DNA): TGTGCCAGCAGTTACTCGGAGGGTGTCGGCACCGGGGAGCTGTTTTTT.

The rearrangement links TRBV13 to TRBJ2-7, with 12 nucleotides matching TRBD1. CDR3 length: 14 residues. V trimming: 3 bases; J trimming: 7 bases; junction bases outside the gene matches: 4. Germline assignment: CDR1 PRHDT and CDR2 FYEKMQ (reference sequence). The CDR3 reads CASSLGQGAGEQYF. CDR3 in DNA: TGTGCCAGCAGCTTGGGACAGGGGGCCGGGGAGCAGTACTTC.